What follows are 26 T cell receptor beta chains derived from one specimen sequenced in a study of Graves' ophthalmopathy and Graves' hyperthyroidism. The TCR beta CDR3 regions underwent amplification from RNA transcripts. The library came from an HTBI-primed first-round RT-PCR and a second-round multiplex PCR. TCRdb re-analysed the multiplex PCR reads in MiXCR, keeping a single row per CDR3 protein. The data show over a million distinct CDR3 sequences, with about 40% seen just once and over 8.5% held by the top ten. Sequenced: peripheral blood or thyroid tissue (not recorded which). These TCRs come from an adult man with Graves' hyperthyroidism.

This clonotype was recorded at least ten times. The chain employs TRBV7-9 and TRBJ2-7; D is unclear. Per the germline V gene, CDR1 is SEHNR and CDR2 is FQNEAQ (reference sequence). Deletions cut 4 bases from V and 6 bases from J, with 19 bases between. The CDR3 runs to 15 residues. The CDR3 coding sequence is TGTGCCAGCAGCTCCCGAGGAACGGGTGGTCGCGAGCAGTACTTC. Translation gives CASSSRGTGGREQYF.

The gene calls are TRBV5-1 and TRBJ2-7; 7 bases are shared with TRBD1. The J segment lost 5 bases and the V segment lost 0 bases, leaving 11 bases of the junction unmatched. The CDR3 length is 16 residues. The V gene's germline CDR1 is SGHRS and CDR2 YFSETQ. In DNA form, the CDR3 reads TGCGCCAGCAGCTTGGACGGACAGGCCCCTTGGGACGAGCAGTACTTC. Protein sequence: CASSLDGQAPWDEQYF.

The rearrangement uses TRBV2 and TRBJ1-1; 10 bases map to TRBD1. The germline V gene encodes CDR1 SNHLY and CDR2 FYNNEI. Losses at the gene ends were 5 bases for V and 0 bases for J; bases not matched to a gene: 9. The CDR3 has 17 residues. CDR3 bases: TGTGCCAGCAGTCCCGGGACAGGGGAGGGTGTGAACACTGAAGCTTTCTTT. Translation: CASSPGTGEGVNTEAFF.

This clonotype has a count of ten or more. The chain employs TRBV10-3 and TRBJ1-1, with D possibly TRBD1 on 6 matching bases. The germline V gene encodes CDR1 ENHRY and CDR2 SYGVKD. Trimming shortened V by 3 bases and J by 4 bases, and 9 bases separated the two germline ends. The CDR3 extends over 13 amino acids. The CDR3 coding sequence is TGTGCCATCAGTGAAAACAGGGCCACTGAAGCTTTCTTT. Protein: CAISENRATEAFF.

This clonotype was seen a few times. The genes are TRBV7-2 and TRBJ1-1, with 8 bases fitting TRBD1. V lost 3 bases, J lost 6 bases, and 3 bases stayed unmatched. This CDR3 has 13 residues. Germline-derived CDR1 and CDR2 are SGHTA and FQGNSA. The CDR3 is CASSFLGQAEAFF. In nucleotides, the CDR3 is TGTGCCAGCAGCTTTCTGGGACAGGCTGAAGCTTTCTTT.

This clonotype has just one count. The chain uses TRBV2 and TRBJ1-1, with D possibly matching TRBD1 (6 bases). Germline V gene lookup returns CDR1 SNHLY and CDR2 FYNNEI. The CDR3 runs 16 residues. Trimming removed 3 bases at V and 7 bases at J, with 21 bases between. The chain's CDR3 is CASSDPLGTGGREAFF. The CDR3 DNA follows: TGTGCCAGCAGTGACCCACTCGGGACCGGGGGCCGTGAAGCTTTCTTT.

The table lists this clonotype with many counts. This chain joins TRBV7-2 and TRBJ2-7; 11 bases line up with TRBD2. The V and J ends lost 3 bases and 0 bases, in that order; junction bases with no gene match: 7. Per germline, CDR1 SGHTA and CDR2 FQGNSA. The CDR3 length is 17 residues. CDR3 bases: TGTGCCAGCAGCTTCCGGACTAGCGGGTTGAGCTCCTACGAGCAGTACTTC. It is translated as CASSFRTSGLSSYEQYF. Filled out from reference TRBV7-2 and TRBJ2-7, the complete variable domain reads GAGVSQSPSNKVTEKGKDVELRCDPISGHTALYWYRQSLGQGLEFLIYFQGNSAPDKSGLPSDRFSAERTGGSVSTLTIQRTQQEDSAVYLCASSFRTSGLSSYEQYFGPGTRLTVT.

V usage is TRBV7-9 and J usage is TRBJ1-4, with no clear D. Germline CDR1 SEHNR, CDR2 FQNEAQ (reference sequence). The CDR3 has 14 amino acids. The CDR3 region has the DNA TGTGCTAGCGGGTTACCGGAACCGAATGAAAAACTGTTTTTT. This codes for CASGLPEPNEKLFF.

The J gene is TRBJ2-2, the V gene TRBV7-9; 7 bases align to TRBD2. The CDR3 totals 17 residues. Germline V gene data show CDR1 as SEHNR and CDR2 as FQNEAQ (reference sequence). The J segment lost 5 bases and the V segment lost 4 bases, leaving 13 bases of the junction unmatched. The CDR3 loop reads CASSSYDSSGGTGELFF. CDR3 coding DNA: TGTGCCAGCAGCTCGTACGACTCATCGGGAGGAACCGGGGAGCTGTTTTTT.

This clonotype was counted many times. The chain has TRBV5-1 and TRBJ1-2; 7 bases agree with TRBD1. V shed 6 bases, J shed 0 bases, and the junction held 5 bases outside the gene matches. The CDR3 extends over 14 amino acids. Germline lookup yields CDR1 SGHRS and CDR2 YFSETQ. The CDR3 protein is CASNSGQTNYGYTF. CDR3 DNA: TGCGCCAGCAATTCGGGACAGACTAACTATGGCTACACCTTC.

In its sample, this clonotype was seen once. One end of the junction is discordant with germline, which a read error may explain. The chain uses TRBV12-3 or TRBV12-4 and TRBJ2-5, with D unresolved. The CDR3 covers 13 residues. CDR3 sequence (DNA): TGTGCCGGCAGTTTCTATAGCCAAGAGACCCAGTACTTC. This encodes CAGSFYSQETQYF.

At least ten counts were recorded for this clonotype. This rearrangement joins TRBV20-1 to TRBJ2-7, with 11 positions matching TRBD2. CDR3 length: 14 amino acids. Germline V lookup: CDR1 DFQATT, CDR2 SNEGSKA (reference sequence). V was pared by 4 bases and J by 5 bases, with 7 bases of the junction left unmatched. CDR3 nucleotides: TGCAGTGCTAACCGCCCGGGACTAGCGGACGAGCAGTACTTC. Encoded protein: CSANRPGLADEQYF.

Note on this clonotype: Mismatch with germline at one junction end may stem from a read error. The chain couples TRBV24-1 to TRBJ2-5, with 8 positions matching TRBD2. This CDR3 spans 15 amino acids. The germline gives CDR1 KGHDR, CDR2 SFDVKD. CDR3 protein: CAASRSSGSGETQYF. CDR3 bases: TGTGCCGCCAGTCGCAGCAGCGGGAGTGGAGAGACCCAGTACTTC.

This clonotype was recorded a few times. The chain carries TRBV7-2 and TRBJ1-3, with 9 bases matching TRBD1. This CDR3 region has 15 residues. With 5 bases clipped from V and 1 base from J, the junction kept 3 bases outside the gene matches. Germline CDR1 reads SGHTA; CDR2 reads FQGNSA. CDR3 sequence (DNA): TGTGCCAGCAGCATCGGACAGGGGTCTGGAAACACCATATATTTT. Encoded protein: CASSIGQGSGNTIYF.

The V gene is TRBV12-3 or TRBV12-4, the J gene TRBJ1-3, with D unresolved. The CDR3 sequence is 13 residues long. V lost 10 bases and J lost 4, with 14 bases in between. CDR3 amino acids: CATQSGVGNTIYF. CDR3 sequence (DNA): TGTGCCACCCAGTCTGGGGTCGGAAACACCATATATTTT.

V is TRBV2 and J is TRBJ2-7, with 9 bases lining up with TRBD1. Germline-derived CDR1 and CDR2 are SNHLY and FYNNEI. The CDR3 loop spans 15 amino acids. CDR3 sequence: CARDQGDRAPYEQYF. CDR3 nucleotide sequence: TGTGCTAGAGATCAAGGGGACAGGGCTCCCTACGAGCAGTACTTC.

The count of this clonotype is one. This rearrangement joins TRBV7-3 to TRBJ2-5; possible D gene TRBD2, 5 bases. V shed 4 bases and J shed 5 bases, with 17 bases lying between them. The CDR3 is 15 amino acids. Germline V lookup: CDR1 SGHTA, CDR2 FQGTGA. CDR3 nucleotide sequence: TGTGCCAGCAGCTACTACACCGGGGTGTTGGAGACCCAGTACTTC. This encodes CASSYYTGVLETQYF.

This clonotype was observed a few times. The chain has TRBV11-2 and TRBJ2-7; TRBD1 matches 10 bases. CDR1 is SGHAT and CDR2 is FQNNGV in the germline V gene. CDR3 size: 18 residues. The trim removed 3 bases at V and 6 bases at J, leaving 17 bases unmatched. CDR3 residues: CASSFGGTGVTQGGEQYF. CDR3 DNA: TGTGCCAGCAGCTTCGGAGGGACAGGGGTTACCCAGGGGGGCGAGCAGTACTTC.

The chain carries TRBV29-1 and TRBJ2-5; 7 positions match TRBD1. CDR1 is SQVTM and CDR2 is ANQGSEA in the germline V gene. V shed 6 bases and J 1 base; nucleotides not matched to a gene: 11. CDR3 length: 15 amino acids. CDR3 residues: CSVLWTGFSQETQYF. The CDR3 nucleotides are TGCAGCGTCCTATGGACAGGATTCTCCCAAGAGACCCAGTACTTC.

The rearrangement uses TRBV25-1 and TRBJ1-4; perhaps TRBD1 as D (6 bases). The CDR3 covers 15 residues. Trimming cost V 5 bases and J 7 bases, with 17 bases left between them. From germline, CDR1 is MGHDK and CDR2 SYGVNS. The CDR3 DNA is TGTGCCAGCAGTTATTCGGGGGCGCAGGTTGAAAAACTGTTTTTT. Its translation is CASSYSGAQVEKLFF.

The table lists this clonotype with a few counts. The chain has TRBV19 and TRBJ1-4; possibly TRBD1 for D (6 bases). Trimming removed 4 bases from V and 8 bases from J, with 8 bases in between. The V gene's germline CDR1 is LNHDA and CDR2 SQIVND (reference sequence). This CDR3 region has 12 residues. The CDR3 DNA follows: TGTGCCAGTAGTAGGGGGCGGGAAAAACTGTTTTTT. Amino acid sequence: CASSRGREKLFF.

This clonotype occurred many times. The CDR3 region has the DNA TGCAGCATCCGGACAGGGAGAAGCTCTGGGGCCAACGTCCTGACTTTC. Translation gives CSIRTGRSSGANVLTF. The rearrangement joins TRBV29-1 to TRBJ2-6, with 8 bases identical to TRBD1. The CDR3 sequence is 16 residues long. Germline V CDR1 and CDR2: SQVTM, ANQGSEA. V was pared by 8 bases and J by 0 bases, with 9 bases of the junction left unmatched.

As to this clonotype: Given a much more abundant clone one base away, this may be a read error. This chain links TRBV25-1 with TRBJ2-7, with D perhaps matching TRBD1 or TRBD2 (5 bases each). Germline CDR1 and CDR2: MGHDK and SYGVNS. The length of the CDR3 is 12 residues. V was trimmed by 9 bases and J by 10 bases, leaving 19 bases between them. This CDR3 is CASTRWDASQYF. The CDR3 nucleotides are TGTGCCAGTACTCGTTGGGACGCTAGTCAGTACTTC.

As for this clonotype: A much larger clone lies one base from this, so it may be a read error. The chain couples TRBV29-1 to TRBJ2-5; D ambiguous. Germline CDR1 reads SQVTM; CDR2 reads ANQGSEA. The CDR3 runs to 12 residues. DNA of the CDR3: TGCAGCGCTCGCCCAATCATGGAGATCCAGTACTTC. It yields the protein CSARPIMEIQYF. The entire variable domain, with the rest obtained from reference TRBV29-1 and TRBJ2-5, is as follows: SAVISQKPSRDICQRGTSLTIQCQVDSQVTMMFWYRQQPGQSLTLIATANQGSEATYESGFVIDKFPISRPNLTFSTLTVSNMSPEDSSIYLCSARPIMEIQYFGPGTRLLVL.

The V and J genes are TRBV6-2 or TRBV6-3 and TRBJ2-7; no firm D call. From germline, CDR1 is MNHEY and CDR2 SVGEGT. Between the trimmed V and J ends, which lost 0 bases and 3 bases, there was a span of 9 bases. The CDR3 consists of 14 residues. For the CDR3, the DNA is TGTGCCAGCAGTTACTCTGTGGGCGGCTACGAGCAGTACTTC. It encodes CASSYSVGGYEQYF.

The chain recombines TRBV12-3 or TRBV12-4 with TRBJ2-5, with 9 bases lining up with TRBD1. This CDR3 comprises 14 residues. Trimming at V came to 8 bases and at J to 4 bases, leaving 8 bases not matched to a gene. In nucleotides, the CDR3 is TGTGCCAGCGGACCGGGACAGGGAGGAGAGACCCAGTACTTC. Protein product: CASGPGQGGETQYF.